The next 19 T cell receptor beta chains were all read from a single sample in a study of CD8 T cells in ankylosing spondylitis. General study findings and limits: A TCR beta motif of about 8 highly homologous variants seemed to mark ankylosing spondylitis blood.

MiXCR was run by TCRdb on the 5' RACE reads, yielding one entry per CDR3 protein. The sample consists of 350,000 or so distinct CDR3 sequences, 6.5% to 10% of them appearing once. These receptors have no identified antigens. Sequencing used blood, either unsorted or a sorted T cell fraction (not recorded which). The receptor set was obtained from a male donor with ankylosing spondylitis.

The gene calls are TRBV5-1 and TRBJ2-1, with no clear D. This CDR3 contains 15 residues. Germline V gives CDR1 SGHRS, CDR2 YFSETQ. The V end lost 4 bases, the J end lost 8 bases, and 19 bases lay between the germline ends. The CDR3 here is CASSLRATTGDEQFF. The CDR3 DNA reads TGCGCCAGCAGCCTGCGAGCGACCACTGGGGATGAGCAGTTCTTC.

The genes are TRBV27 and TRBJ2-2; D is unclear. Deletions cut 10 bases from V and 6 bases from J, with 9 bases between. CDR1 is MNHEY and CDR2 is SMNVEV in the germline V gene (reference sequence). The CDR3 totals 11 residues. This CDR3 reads CATSVAGELFF. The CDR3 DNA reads TGTGCCACATCGGTAGCCGGGGAGCTGTTTTTT.

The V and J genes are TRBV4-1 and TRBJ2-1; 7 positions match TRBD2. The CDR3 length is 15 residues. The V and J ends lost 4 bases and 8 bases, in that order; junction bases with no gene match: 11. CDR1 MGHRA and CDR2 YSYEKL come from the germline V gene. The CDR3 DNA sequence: TGCGCCAGCAGCCGGGCTAGCGGATTATGGGATGAGCAGTTCTTC. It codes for CASSRASGLWDEQFF.

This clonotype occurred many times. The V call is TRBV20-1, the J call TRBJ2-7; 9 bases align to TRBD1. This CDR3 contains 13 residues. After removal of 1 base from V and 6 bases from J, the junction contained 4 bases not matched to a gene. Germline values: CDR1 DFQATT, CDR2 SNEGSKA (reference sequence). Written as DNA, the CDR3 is TGCAGTGCTAGAGTGGGACAGGGATTCGAGCAGTACTTC. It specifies CSARVGQGFEQYF.

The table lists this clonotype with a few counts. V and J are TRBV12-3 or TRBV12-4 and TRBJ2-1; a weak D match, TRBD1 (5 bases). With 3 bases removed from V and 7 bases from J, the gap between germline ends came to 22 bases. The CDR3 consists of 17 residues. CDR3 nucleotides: TGTGCCAGCAGTTTGCGGCAGGGCTCTTACACACGGAATGAGCAGTTCTTC. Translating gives CASSLRQGSYTRNEQFF.

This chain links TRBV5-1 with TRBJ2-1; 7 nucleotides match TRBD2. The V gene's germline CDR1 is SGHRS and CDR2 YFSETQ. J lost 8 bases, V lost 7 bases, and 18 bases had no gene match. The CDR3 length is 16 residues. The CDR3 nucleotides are TGCGCCAGCCGCCCCCCCTGGGGGGGATCTCAGGATGAGCAGTTCTTC. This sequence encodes CASRPPWGGSQDEQFF.

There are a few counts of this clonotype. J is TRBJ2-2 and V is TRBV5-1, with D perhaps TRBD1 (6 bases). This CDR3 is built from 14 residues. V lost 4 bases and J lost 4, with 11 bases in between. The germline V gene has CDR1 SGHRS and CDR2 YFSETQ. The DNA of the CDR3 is TGCGCCAGCAGCCAACAGGGTGGCACCGGGGAGCTGTTTTTT. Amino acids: CASSQQGGTGELFF.

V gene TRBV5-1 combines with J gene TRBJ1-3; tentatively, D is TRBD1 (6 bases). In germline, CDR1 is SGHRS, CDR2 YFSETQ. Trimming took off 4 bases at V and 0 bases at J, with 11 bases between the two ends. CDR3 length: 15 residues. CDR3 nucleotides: TGCGCCAGCAGCACCACAGGGCCCTCTGGAAACACCATATATTTT. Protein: CASSTTGPSGNTIYF.

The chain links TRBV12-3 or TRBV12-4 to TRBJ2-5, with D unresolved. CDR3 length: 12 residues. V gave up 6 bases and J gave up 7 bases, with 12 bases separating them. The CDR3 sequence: CASRRILGTQYF. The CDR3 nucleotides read TGTGCCAGCAGACGAATCTTAGGGACCCAGTACTTC.

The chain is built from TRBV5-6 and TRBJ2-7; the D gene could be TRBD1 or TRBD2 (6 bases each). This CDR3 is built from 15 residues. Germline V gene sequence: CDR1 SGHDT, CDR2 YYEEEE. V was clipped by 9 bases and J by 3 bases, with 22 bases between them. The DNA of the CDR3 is TGTGCCACTAGTCCCCAGGGGAGGCCCAACTACGAGCAGTACTTC. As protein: CATSPQGRPNYEQYF.

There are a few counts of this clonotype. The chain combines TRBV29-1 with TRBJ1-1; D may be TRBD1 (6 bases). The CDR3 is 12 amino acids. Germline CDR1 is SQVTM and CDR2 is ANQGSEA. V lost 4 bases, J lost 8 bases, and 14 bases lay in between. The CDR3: CSVAGAGREAFF. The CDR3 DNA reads TGCAGCGTTGCGGGGGCAGGTCGCGAAGCTTTCTTT.

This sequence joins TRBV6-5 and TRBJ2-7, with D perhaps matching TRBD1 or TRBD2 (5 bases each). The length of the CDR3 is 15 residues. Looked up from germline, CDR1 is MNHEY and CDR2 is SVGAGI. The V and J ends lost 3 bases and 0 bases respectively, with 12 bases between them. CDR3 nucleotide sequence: TGTGCCAGCAGTTATAGTCGGGACGCCTCCTACGAGCAGTACTTC. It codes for CASSYSRDASYEQYF.

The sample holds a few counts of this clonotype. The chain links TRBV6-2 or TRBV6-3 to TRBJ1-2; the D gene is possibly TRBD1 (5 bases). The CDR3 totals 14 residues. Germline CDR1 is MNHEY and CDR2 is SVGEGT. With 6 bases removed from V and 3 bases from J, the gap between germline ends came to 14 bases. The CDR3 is CASRRPGLDYGYTF. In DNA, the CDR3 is TGTGCCAGCAGACGGCCAGGGTTGGACTATGGCTACACCTTC.

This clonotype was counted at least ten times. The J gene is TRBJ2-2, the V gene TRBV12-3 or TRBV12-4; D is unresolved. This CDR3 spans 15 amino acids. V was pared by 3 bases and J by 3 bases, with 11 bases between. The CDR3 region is CASSLAWPDTGELFF. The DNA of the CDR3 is TGTGCCAGCAGTTTGGCCTGGCCGGACACCGGGGAGCTGTTTTTT.

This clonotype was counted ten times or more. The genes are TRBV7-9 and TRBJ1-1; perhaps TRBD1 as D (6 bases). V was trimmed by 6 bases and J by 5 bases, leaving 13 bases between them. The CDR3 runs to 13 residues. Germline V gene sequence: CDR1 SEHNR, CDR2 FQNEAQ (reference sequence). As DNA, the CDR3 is TGTGCCAGCAGTGGTAGGGGGGATACTGAAGCTTTCTTT. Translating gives CASSGRGDTEAFF. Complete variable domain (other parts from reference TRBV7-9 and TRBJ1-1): DTGVSQNPRHKITKRGQNVTFRCDPISEHNRLYWYRQTLGQGPEFLTYFQNEAQLEKSRLLSDRFSAERPKGSFSTLEIQRTEQGDSAMYLCASSGRGDTEAFFGQGTRLTVV.

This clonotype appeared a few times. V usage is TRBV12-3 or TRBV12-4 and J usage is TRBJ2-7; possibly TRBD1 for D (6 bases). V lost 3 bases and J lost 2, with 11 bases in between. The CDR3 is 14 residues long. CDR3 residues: CASSLRTVPYEQYF. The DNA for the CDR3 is TGTGCCAGCAGTTTGAGGACAGTCCCCTACGAGCAGTACTTC.

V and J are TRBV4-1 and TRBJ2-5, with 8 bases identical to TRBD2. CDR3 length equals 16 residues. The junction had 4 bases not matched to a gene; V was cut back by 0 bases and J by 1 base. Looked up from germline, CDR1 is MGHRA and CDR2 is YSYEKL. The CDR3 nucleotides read TGCGCCAGCAGCCAAGATCGCCTAGCGGGCCAAGAGACCCAGTACTTC. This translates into CASSQDRLAGQETQYF.

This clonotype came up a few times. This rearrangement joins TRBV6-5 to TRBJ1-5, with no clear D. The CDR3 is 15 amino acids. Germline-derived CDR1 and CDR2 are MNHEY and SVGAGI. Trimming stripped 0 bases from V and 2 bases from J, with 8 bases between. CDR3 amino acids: CASSYSEAGNQPQHF. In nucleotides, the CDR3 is TGTGCCAGCAGTTACTCGGAAGCGGGCAATCAGCCCCAGCATTTT.

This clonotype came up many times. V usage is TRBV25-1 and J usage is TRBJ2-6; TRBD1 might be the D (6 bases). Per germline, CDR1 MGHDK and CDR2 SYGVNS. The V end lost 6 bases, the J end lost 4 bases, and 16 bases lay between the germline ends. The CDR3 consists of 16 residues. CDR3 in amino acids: CASSTGYESGANVLTF. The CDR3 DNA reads TGTGCCAGCAGCACAGGGTATGAGTCAGGGGCCAACGTCCTGACTTTC.